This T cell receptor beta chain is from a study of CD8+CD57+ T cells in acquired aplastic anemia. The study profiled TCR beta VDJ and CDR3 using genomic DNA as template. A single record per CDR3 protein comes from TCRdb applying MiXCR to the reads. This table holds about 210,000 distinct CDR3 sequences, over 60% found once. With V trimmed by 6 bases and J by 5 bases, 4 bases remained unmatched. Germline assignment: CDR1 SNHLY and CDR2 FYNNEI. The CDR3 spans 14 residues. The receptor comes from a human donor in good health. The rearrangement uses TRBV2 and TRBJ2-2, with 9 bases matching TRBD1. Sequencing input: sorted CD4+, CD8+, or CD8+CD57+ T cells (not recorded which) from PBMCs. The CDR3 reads CASSADRGTGELFF. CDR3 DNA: TGTGCCAGCAGCGCGGACAGGGGAACCGGGGAGCTGTTTTTT. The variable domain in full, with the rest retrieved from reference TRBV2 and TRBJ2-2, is EPEVTQTPSHQVTQMGQEVILRCVPISNHLYFYWYRQILGQKVEFLVSFYNNEISEKSEIFDDQFSVERPDGSNFTLKIRSTKLEDSAMYFCASSADRGTGELFFGEGSRLTVL.